These 11 T cell receptor beta chains share one sample of origin, sequenced in a study of blood T cell repertoires in COVID-19. TCRdb keeps only in-frame clones here, not all; method: immunoSEQ multiplex PCR. Of about 140,000 clones listed, under 85% are singletons. The sequenced sample was PBMCs or T cells enriched from blood (not recorded which). The receptors were gathered from a woman under 30 who had been exposed to COVID-19.

The J gene is TRBJ2-2, the V gene TRBV19; 11 bases are shared with TRBD2. The CDR3 contains 15 residues. CDR1 LNHDA and CDR2 SQIVND come from the germline V gene (reference sequence). V lost 9 bases and J lost 6; bases outside the gene matches: 9. The CDR3 region is CASQKTSGIAGELFF. The CDR3 DNA reads as TGTGCCAGCCAGAAGACTAGCGGGATCGCCGGGGAGCTGTTTTTT. Complete variable domain (other parts from reference TRBV19 and TRBJ2-2): DGGITQSPKYLFRKEGQNVTLSCEQNLNHDAMYWYRQDPGQGLRLIYYSQIVNDFQKGDIAEGYSVSREKKESFPLTVTSAQKNPTAFYLCASQKTSGIAGELFFGEGSRLTVL.

Many counts were recorded for this clone. The chain links TRBV20-1 to TRBJ1-2, with D unclear. The CDR3 is made up of 15 amino acids. Germline V gene data show CDR1 as DFQATT and CDR2 as SNEGSKA (reference sequence). V gave up 3 bases and J gave up 4 bases, with 18 bases separating them. The CDR3 protein is CSASMMASLGYGYTF. CDR3 sequence (DNA): TGCAGTGCTAGTATGATGGCTTCCCTAGGCTATGGCTACACCTTC.

This clone appeared once. This rearrangement joins TRBV25-1 to TRBJ1-2; 8 bases agree with TRBD1. Germline V CDR1 and CDR2: MGHDK, SYGVNS. V trimming: 6 bases; J trimming: 2 bases; junction bases outside the gene matches: 5. CDR3 length equals 14 residues. For the CDR3, the DNA is TGTGCCAGCAGACAACAGGGGGTGAACTATGGCTACACCTTC. Translating it yields CASRQQGVNYGYTF.

CDR3 loop: CASSEPRQHGETQYF. The CDR3 DNA is TGCGCCAGCAGTGAGCCCCGACAGCATGGGGAGACCCAGTACTTC. The chain joins TRBV10-1 to TRBJ2-5; possibly TRBD1 for D (5 bases). Trimming shortened V by 2 bases and J by 5 bases, and 15 bases separated the two germline ends. Per germline, CDR1 WNHNN and CDR2 SYGVQD (reference sequence). The CDR3 extends over 15 amino acids.

The chain links TRBV5-1 to TRBJ2-2; TRBD1 might be the D (6 bases). The CDR3 has 15 amino acids. The ends were cut back, 4 bases at V and 3 bases at J, with 13 bases in the middle. The germline CDR1 and CDR2 sequences are SGHRS and YFSETQ. The CDR3 spells CASSRGQPYTGELFF. The DNA for the CDR3 is TGCGCCAGCAGCAGGGGACAACCGTACACCGGGGAGCTGTTTTTT.

V is TRBV2 and J is TRBJ2-1; 7 bases match TRBD1. CDR1 and CDR2 (germline): SNHLY, FYNNEI. With V trimmed by 6 bases and J by 10 bases, 6 bases remained unmatched. This CDR3 contains 12 residues. The CDR3: CASRRGGGEQFF. CDR3 DNA: TGTGCCAGCAGGAGAGGGGGCGGGGAGCAGTTCTTC.

This chain connects TRBV30 to TRBJ1-3, with D perhaps matching TRBD1 (5 bases). CDR1 is GTSNPN, CDR2 SVGIG, per germline (reference sequence). The CDR3 extends over 13 amino acids. Trimming left V 1 base short and J 7 bases short, with 11 bases between. This chain's CDR3 is CAWSAGYGNTIYF. The DNA of the CDR3 is TGTGCCTGGAGTGCAGGGTATGGGAACACCATATATTTT.

J is TRBJ1-2 and V is TRBV7-8; D gene unclear. There are 13 residues in the CDR3. Germline V CDR1 and CDR2: SGHVS, FQNEAQ. The V gene lost 0 bases and the J gene lost 8 bases, with 10 bases spanning the gap. In nucleotides, the CDR3 is TGTGCCAGCAGCTTAGCGAGCGAGGGCGGCTACACCTTC. This gives the protein CASSLASEGGYTF.

The chain is built from TRBV4-2 and TRBJ1-4; 9 bases agree with TRBD1. V trimming: 5 bases; J trimming: 5 bases; junction bases outside the gene matches: 6. The V gene's germline CDR1 is LGHNA and CDR2 YNFKEQ. This CDR3 is 15 amino acids long. CDR3 protein: CASSFEGQGNEKLFF. For the CDR3, the DNA is TGTGCCAGCAGCTTCGAAGGACAGGGGAATGAAAAACTGTTTTTT.

The gene calls are TRBV30 and TRBJ1-5; 7 bases fit TRBD1. The V gene end was trimmed by 4 bases and the J gene end by 3 bases; junction bases not matched to a gene: 9. Germline CDR1 is GTSNPN and CDR2 is SVGIG (reference sequence). There are 15 residues in the CDR3. The CDR3 DNA follows: TGTGCCTGGAAAGAGCCGGGACAGCACAATCAGCCCCAGCATTTT. Translated: CAWKEPGQHNQPQHF.

The chain has TRBV6-4 and TRBJ2-1, with D possibly being TRBD1 (6 bases). This CDR3 is 16 amino acids long. Trimming took off 5 bases at V and 2 bases at J, with 16 bases between the two ends. The germline gives CDR1 MRHNA, CDR2 SNTAGT. The CDR3 sequence is CASSKQGSGTYNEQFF. Here the CDR3 DNA reads TGTGCCAGCAGTAAGCAGGGGAGTGGGACCTACAATGAGCAGTTCTTC.